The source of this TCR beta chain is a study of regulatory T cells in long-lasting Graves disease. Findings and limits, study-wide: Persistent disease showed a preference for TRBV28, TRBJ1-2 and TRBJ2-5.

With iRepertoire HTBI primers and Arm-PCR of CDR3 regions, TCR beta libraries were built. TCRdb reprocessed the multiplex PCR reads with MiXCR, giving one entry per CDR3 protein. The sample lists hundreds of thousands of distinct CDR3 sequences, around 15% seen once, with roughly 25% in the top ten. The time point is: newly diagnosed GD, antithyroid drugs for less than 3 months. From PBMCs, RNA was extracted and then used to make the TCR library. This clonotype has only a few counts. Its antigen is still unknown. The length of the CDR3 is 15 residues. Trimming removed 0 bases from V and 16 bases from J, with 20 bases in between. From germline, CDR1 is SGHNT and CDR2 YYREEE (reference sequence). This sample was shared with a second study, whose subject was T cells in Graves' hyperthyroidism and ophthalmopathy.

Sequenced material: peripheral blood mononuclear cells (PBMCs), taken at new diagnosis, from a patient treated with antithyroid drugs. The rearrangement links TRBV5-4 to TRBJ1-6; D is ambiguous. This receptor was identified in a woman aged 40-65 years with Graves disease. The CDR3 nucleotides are TGTGCCAGCAGCTTGGATGTAACAACGGAAGGTGGGCTCCACTTT. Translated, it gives CASSLDVTTEGGLHF.